This T cell receptor beta chain was obtained from a study of CD8+CD57+ T cells in acquired aplastic anemia. At the level of the study: Quantities of DNA derived from sorted CD4+ and CD8+ cells averaged approximately 3 ug.

The trim removed 6 bases at V and 6 bases at J, leaving 8 bases unmatched. There are 16 residues in the CDR3. The V gene's germline CDR1 is SNHLY and CDR2 FYNNEI. Genomic DNA provided the template from which TCR beta VDJ and CDR3 profiles were obtained. TCRdb ran MiXCR on the reads and lists one entry per CDR3 protein. The table has fewer than 200,000 distinct CDR3 sequences, nearly 50% seen once. CD8+CD57+ cell expansion, shown by flow cytometry, had occurred in the patients selected for sequencing. Each patient had severe acquired aplastic anemia. Untreated patients provided the blood samples, with no therapy given before sampling. General study points: Twenty-nine CD8+ CDR3 sequences were shared between patients and controls.

This clonotype showed up many times. Its antigen is unknown. This receptor was identified in a human donor with aplastic anemia. The sample was sorted CD4+, CD8+, or CD8+CD57+ T cells (not recorded which) from PBMCs. The chain links TRBV2 to TRBJ2-7, with 16 bases matching TRBD2. The CDR3 DNA reads TGTGCCAGCAGGGAGGGACTAGCGGGGGGGCTACTCGAGCAGTACTTC. It yields the protein CASREGLAGGLLEQYF.